The sample holds many counts of the clone carrying this T cell receptor (beta chain). What it recognizes is unknown. The sample comes from a study of T cells in Graves' hyperthyroidism and ophthalmopathy. The CDR3 runs to 14 residues. CDR1 and CDR2 from the germline V gene are DFQATT and SNEGSKA (reference sequence). V was clipped by 5 bases and J by 0 bases, with 13 bases between them. Study findings and constraints: For ophthalmopathy, model prediction preceded onset by a median around six months. Ophthalmopathy stood apart from stable hyperthyroidism in a 13 V-J model.

From RNA transcripts, TCR beta CDR3 regions were amplified. HTBI primers were employed in a first-round RT-PCR of the TCR CDR3. TCRdb reanalysed the multiplex PCR reads using MiXCR and keeps one entry per CDR3 protein. The data show 300,000 to 500,000 distinct CDR3 sequences, with about 14% seen just once and 25% to 30% held by the top ten. This TCR was recovered from a man aged 45 to 65 with Graves' ophthalmopathy. The chain carries TRBV20-1 and TRBJ1-2; no clear D. Sequenced: blood. The CDR3, as DNA: TGCAGTGCTGTGGCCGGCGAGGCTAACTATGGCTACACCTTC. This codes for CSAVAGEANYGYTF.